The text below deals with one TCR beta chain. This record comes from a study of shared clonotypes between healthy human individuals. TCRdb's table, derived via immunoSEQ multiplex PCR, lists solely in-frame clones and lacks some. The sample contains 1,500,000 or so clones, around 95% of which appear only once. There are 21 residues in the CDR3. Germline V CDR1 and CDR2: MGHRA, YSYEKL. V was trimmed by 4 bases and J by 3 bases, leaving 32 bases between them. The chain uses TRBV4-1 and TRBJ2-3; TRBD2 is a possible D gene (5 bases). The source material was naive CD4+ T cells sorted from blood. Stated subset: CD45RA+ positively selected. This sequence originates from a man aged 25 to 40 in good health. The CDR3 loop is CASSPETKPGKYHDGTDTQYF. The CDR3 DNA follows: TGCGCCAGCAGCCCCGAAACGAAGCCCGGGAAATACCATGATGGGACAGATACGCAGTATTTT.